The T cell receptor beta chain described here comes from a study of Ad26.COV2.S vaccination and SARS-CoV-2 variants. Broader study findings: Reported post-vaccination CD8+ and CD4+ T cell responses to spike showed substantial breadth.

The treatment: roughly 19 received Ad26.COV2.S at low or high dose, single or two shots; roughly five received placebo; per-sample allocation not given. Day 63 after the first injection of vaccine or placebo was the sampling time. With 3 bases clipped from V and 1 base from J, the junction kept 11 bases outside the gene matches. The CDR3 spans 17 residues. From germline, CDR1 is DFQATT and CDR2 SNEGSKA (reference sequence). As for this clone: What it recognizes is unknown.

Repertoires were generated with immunoSEQ multiplex PCR, while TCRdb's copy carries only in-frame clones and drops some. In the table there are around 300,000 clones, around 89% of which are singletons. This TCR derives from a person aged 18-65 years who received the Ad26.COV2.S COVID-19 vaccine or a placebo. Sequenced here: peripheral blood, sampled in a trial of Ad26.COV2.S vaccine versus placebo. The rearrangement uses TRBV20-1 and TRBJ2-5; 10 positions agree with TRBD2. The CDR3 DNA is TGCAGTGCTAGTCCGAGGCTAGCGGGAGCCATCCAAGAGACCCAGTACTTC. Its protein is CSASPRLAGAIQETQYF.